This TCR beta chain came from a study of blood T cell repertoires in COVID-19. Clinical histories supplied by participants themselves formed the basis of cohort assignment. The data were produced by immunoSEQ multiplex PCR, yet TCRdb's version contains in-frame clones alone and is incomplete. The data hold 130,000 or so clones, with 84% observed a single time. Germline V gives CDR1 MGHRA, CDR2 YSYEKL. CDR3 length: 13 residues. V was trimmed by 2 bases and J by 3 bases, leaving 7 bases between them. Sequenced input: PBMCs or T cells enriched from blood (not recorded which). This chain connects TRBV4-1 to TRBJ1-1, with a possible D match to TRBD1 (5 bases). This TCR was sampled from a woman between 45 and 60 years old with acute COVID-19. The DNA for the CDR3 is TGCGCCAGCAGCCAAAGGGGCGACACTGAAGCTTTCTTT. Translated, it gives CASSQRGDTEAFF.